The next 8 T cell receptor beta chains were all read from a single sample in a study of radiation and T cells in renal cell carcinoma. Sample time point: blood 4 weeks post-SBRT, at nephrectomy. Treatment given: 15 Gy SBRT to primary tumor, nephrectomy 4 weeks later. Sequencing was performed with immunoSEQ multiplex PCR; in TCRdb, only in-frame clones are kept and a portion is missing. This repertoire shows about 100,000 clones, 84% found once; its top ten account for more than 7%. The sequencing here drew on blood, taken from a patient whose treatment included radiotherapy and nephrectomy. These receptors came from a man aged 55 to 69 with renal cell carcinoma.

The chain uses TRBV4-2 and TRBJ1-2, with a tentative D call TRBD1 (5 bases). CDR3 length: 15 amino acids. Trimming removed 4 bases from V and 8 bases from J, with 20 bases in between. Germline V gene lookup returns CDR1 LGHNA and CDR2 YNFKEQ. CDR3 sequence (DNA): TGTGCCAGCAGCCCACGGGACGGCCAGGGAGGGGGCTACACCTTC. This translates into CASSPRDGQGGGYTF.

The rearrangement links TRBV5-1 to TRBJ2-3; 12 bases agree with TRBD2. Germline values: CDR1 SGHRS, CDR2 YFSETQ. V was pared by 4 bases and J by 5 bases, with 5 bases of the junction left unmatched. The length of the CDR3 is 15 residues. The CDR3: CASSRLAGAQDTQYF. CDR3 DNA: TGCGCCAGCAGCCGACTAGCGGGAGCCCAAGATACGCAGTATTTT.

The chain links TRBV5-1 to TRBJ1-1, with a weak D call TRBD1 (5 bases). Trimming shortened V by 2 bases and J by 5 bases, and 16 bases separated the two germline ends. The CDR3 has 15 amino acids. The germline V gene encodes CDR1 SGHRS and CDR2 YFSETQ. The CDR3 sequence is CASSLNTQGGTEAFF. CDR3 nucleotide sequence: TGCGCCAGCAGCTTAAATACCCAGGGAGGGACTGAAGCTTTCTTT.

This chain links TRBV7-6 with TRBJ2-5; D is uncertain. Germline CDR1 and CDR2: SGHVS and FNYEAQ. Trimming pared 3 bases from V and 5 bases from J, leaving 4 bases between. The CDR3 runs 11 residues. For the CDR3, the DNA is TGTGCCAGCAGCTTTAGGGAGACCCAGTACTTC. Translated: CASSFRETQYF.

This chain links TRBV11-1 with TRBJ2-7, with TRBD2 matching 9 bases. There are 14 residues in the CDR3. Germline CDR1 is SGHAT and CDR2 is FQDESV (reference sequence). V was pared by 8 bases and J by 1 base, with 6 bases of the junction left unmatched. The CDR3 region is CASSQTSGSYEQYF. The CDR3, as DNA: TGTGCCAGCTCCCAGACTAGCGGATCCTACGAGCAGTACTTC.

This sequence joins TRBV19 and TRBJ2-3, with 10 bases aligning to TRBD2. V shed 7 bases, J shed 1 base, and the junction held 23 bases outside the gene matches. In germline, CDR1 is LNHDA, CDR2 SQIVND (reference sequence). The CDR3 has 21 amino acids. CDR3 nucleotide sequence: TGTGCCAGTAAGCCGACAGGGATACTAGCGGGGAGTCTATGGGGCACAGATACGCAGTATTTT. Its translation: CASKPTGILAGSLWGTDTQYF.

The rearrangement uses TRBV19 and TRBJ2-3, with D possibly being TRBD2 (5 bases). CDR3 size: 13 residues. Germline V gene sequence: CDR1 LNHDA, CDR2 SQIVND (reference sequence). Trimming cost V 1 base and J 5 bases, with 7 bases left between them. DNA of the CDR3: TGTGCCAGTAGTATAGCAGCGGTAGATACGCAGTATTTT. Protein product: CASSIAAVDTQYF.

The chain combines TRBV11-3 with TRBJ2-7; possibly TRBD2 for D (6 bases). CDR3 size: 13 residues. Germline CDR1 is SGHNT and CDR2 is YENEEA. The V gene lost 4 bases and the J gene lost 3 bases, with 10 bases spanning the gap. CDR3 sequence reads: CASSWGVHYEQYF. The CDR3 DNA follows: TGTGCCAGCAGCTGGGGGGTGCACTACGAGCAGTACTTC.